This entry concerns a single TCR beta chain. Antigen unknown. This CDR3 has 14 amino acids. V dropped 5 bases and J dropped 8 bases, with 15 bases sitting between them. Germline V CDR1 and CDR2: MDHEN, SYDVKM. The data were obtained in a study of PD-1 blockade in classical Hodgkin lymphoma. Study results and caveats: Baseline TCR diversity was reportedly lower in newly diagnosed patients than in healthy donors. It was reported as lower still in relapsed/refractory patients. What caused the repertoire differences, perhaps disease activity or prior therapy, remains undefined. Prior to therapy, complete responders displayed diversity much like that of newly diagnosed patients.

Clones were read by immunoSEQ multiplex PCR, and TCRdb kept only the in-frame ones, dropping some. The table has around 17,000 clones, about three quarters seen once; the top ten hold 1.5% to 2%. Time point: cycle 4 day 1 (C4D1), after six to seven weeks of nivolumab. Brentuximab vedotin exposure varied among the patients, all of whom had relapsed after autologous stem cell transplantation. Thawed PBMCs yielded CD4+ T cells through magnetic negative selection. This chain links TRBV28 with TRBJ1-4, with unresolved D. The material was CD4+ T cells from blood, obtained before the fourth cycle of nivolumab. The TCR originated in a human donor with classical Hodgkin lymphoma. This chain's CDR3 is CASSPHQLSEKLFF. The CDR3 DNA reads as TGTGCCAGCAGTCCACATCAACTGAGCGAAAAACTGTTTTTT.